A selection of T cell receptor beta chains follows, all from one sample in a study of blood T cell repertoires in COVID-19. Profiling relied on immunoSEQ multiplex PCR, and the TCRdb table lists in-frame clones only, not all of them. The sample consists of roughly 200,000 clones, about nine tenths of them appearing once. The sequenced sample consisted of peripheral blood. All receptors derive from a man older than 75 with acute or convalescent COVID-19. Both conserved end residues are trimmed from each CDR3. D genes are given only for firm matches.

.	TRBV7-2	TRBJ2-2	ASSSRQANTGELF
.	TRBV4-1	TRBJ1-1	ASSQRTGYRAF
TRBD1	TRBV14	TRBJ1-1	ASSNGQVSPYTEAF
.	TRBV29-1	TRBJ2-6	SVRERSGANVLT
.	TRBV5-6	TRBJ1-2	ASSLASLLWYGYT
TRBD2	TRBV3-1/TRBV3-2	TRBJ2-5	ASSQVVAGGLRTQY
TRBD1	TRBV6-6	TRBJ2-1	ASSQYRDSNEQF
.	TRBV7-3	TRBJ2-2	ASSLLIGEDDTGELF
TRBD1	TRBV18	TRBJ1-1	ASSPPVGTVNTEAF
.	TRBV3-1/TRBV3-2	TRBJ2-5	ASSQGRGSETQY
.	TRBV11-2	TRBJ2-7	ASSLGLSHEQY
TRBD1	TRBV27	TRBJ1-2	ASSRPGQIGYGYT
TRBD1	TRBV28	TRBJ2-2	ASSPLTGGRYTGELF
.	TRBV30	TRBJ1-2	AWSVLGGSGYT
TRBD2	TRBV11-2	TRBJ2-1	ASSLLAGANEQF
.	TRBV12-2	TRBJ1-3	ASRWGNRGTGNTIY
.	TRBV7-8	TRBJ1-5	ASSLVEGKGASNQPQH
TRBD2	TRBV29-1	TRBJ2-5	SVAGVGETQY
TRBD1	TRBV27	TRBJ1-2	ASSPYRGGYT
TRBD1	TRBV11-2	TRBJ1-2	ASSYVQGWAYGYT
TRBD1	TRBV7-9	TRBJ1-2	ASSLTGTGGGGYT
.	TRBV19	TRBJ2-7	ASSIRAGGSYEQY
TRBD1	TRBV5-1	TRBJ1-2	ASSTGGTVVEYGYT
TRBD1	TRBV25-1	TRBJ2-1	ASSEWTGQLGDEQF
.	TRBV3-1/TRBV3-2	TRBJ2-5	ASSYLPAGRETQY
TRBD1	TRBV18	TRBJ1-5	ASSPRGQGLSGEQPQH
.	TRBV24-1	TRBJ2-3	ATSGCPTWRKDTDTQY
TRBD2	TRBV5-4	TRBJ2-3	ASSLWTSGAAQY
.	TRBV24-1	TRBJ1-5	ATSVSSNQPQH
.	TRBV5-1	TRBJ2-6	ASRNRADGANVLT
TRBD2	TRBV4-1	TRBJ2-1	ASSRGLAGVVGSYNEQF
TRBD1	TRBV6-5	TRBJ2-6	ASKLGQGLGVLT
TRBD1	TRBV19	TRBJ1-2	ASSSSQGHGYT
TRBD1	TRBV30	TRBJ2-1	AWRDRSSSYNEQF
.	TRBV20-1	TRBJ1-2	SASNSPYGYT
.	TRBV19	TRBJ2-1	ASSLQTGSYNEQF
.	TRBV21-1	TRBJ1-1	ASSKEAGPSMNTEAF
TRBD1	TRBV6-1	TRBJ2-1	ASSDVGQASSYNEQF
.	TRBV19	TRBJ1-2	ASTPPDRWHGYT
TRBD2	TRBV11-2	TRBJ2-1	ASRFFSVGGYSEQF
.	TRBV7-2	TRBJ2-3	ASSSRPSSTDTQY
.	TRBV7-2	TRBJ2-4	ASSALHRGGNIQY
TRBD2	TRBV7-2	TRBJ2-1	ASSRQGLAGSTYNEQF
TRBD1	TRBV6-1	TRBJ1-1	ASSGTGGGNTEAF
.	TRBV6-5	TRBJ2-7	ASSYPRRGGEQY
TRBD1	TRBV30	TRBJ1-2	AWRDRVDRGYT
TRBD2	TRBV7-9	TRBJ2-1	ASSFRTSGSNEQF
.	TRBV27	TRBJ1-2	ASSLTLGWGYT
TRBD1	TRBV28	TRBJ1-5	ASSESVGTGLGGGNQPQH
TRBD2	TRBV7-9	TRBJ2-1	ASSFGLAFYNEQF
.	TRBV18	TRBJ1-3	ASSRGPASGNTIY
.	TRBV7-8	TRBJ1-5	ATGVGSNQPQH
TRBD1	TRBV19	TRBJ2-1	ASTTLRTGGSYNEQF
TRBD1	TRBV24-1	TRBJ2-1	ATRETGGSYNEQF
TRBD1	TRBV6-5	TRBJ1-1	ASSWDSLKSRTEAF
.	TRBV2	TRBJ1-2	AKTPPGNYGYT
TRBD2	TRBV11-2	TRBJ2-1	ASSSGLAGNNEQF
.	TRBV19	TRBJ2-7	ASSTVFQGTYEQY
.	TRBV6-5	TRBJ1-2	ATQGPDYGYT
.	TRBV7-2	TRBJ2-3	ASSLVIAADTQY